This TCR beta chain was identified during a study of cytomegalovirus exposure and HLA in healthy donors (dated by TCRdb to between 2016 and 2019). About the study as a whole: According to an earlier analysis of around 600 of the donors, about 179 million T cells yielded 117 million unique TCR beta sequences and about 300 Gb of sequence data. About 300 gigabases of sequencing data and tens of millions of unique TCR sequences were included in an early release covering roughly 600 HLA-typed donors. The genetic ancestry cluster associated with self-reported Caucasian donors included 80% to 90% of the roughly 400 genotyped donors. The study was designed to test whether signatures of past pathogen exposure could be identified by cataloging public T cell receptors. Using immunosequencing, the study profiled T cell repertoires from about 620 subjects and related those repertoires to cytomegalovirus serostatus. A separate validation cohort of roughly 110 different subjects was used in addition to the roughly 700-subject first cohort. To predict cytomegalovirus infection status, the study combined high-throughput TCR immunosequencing, statistical association of individual TCRs with disease status, and machine learning. A later analysis re-analyzed previously published TCR beta repertoires from roughly 690 donors and added high-resolution HLA genotyping to study TCR occurrence patterns. The later analysis used no new phenotypic data to find candidate immune exposures, relying instead on TCR beta sequences and their occurrence across donors. An earlier analysis of several hundred of the donors applied high-throughput TCR beta sequencing to assess whether each TCR beta V gene segment acted as functional or pseudogenic. Donor age, sex, ethnicity and CMV serostatus were compiled together with the repertoire data. Genome-wide SNP genotypes for about three fifths of the roughly 670 donors were used in a later genetic analysis, which treated that subset as a discovery cohort. Every repertoire in the discovery cohort had been generated on one and the same sequencing platform. HLA typing included class I and class II loci at four-digit resolution. Typing coverage varied by locus: roughly 629-640 donors for A, B, C, DRB1 and DQB1; approximately 500 for DQA1; approximately 570 for DPA1; 400 to 480 for DPB1. Because of strong linkage in the cohort, 5 or 6 DR-DQ haplotypes were treated as single units for association and clustering. Among some 400 genotyped donors of the cohort, an average of about 220,000 unique TCR beta nucleotide sequences was sequenced per donor, of which approximately 18% were non-productive. Overall results and qualifications from the work: A later analysis found that TCR association rates varied across HLA loci, with DRB1 alleles showing the most associated TCRs and HLA-C alleles the fewest. Around 16 rarely observed V segments, including chromosome 9 orphons, were excluded from the earlier analysis of some 590 of the donors because counts were too low. For the cohort, immune exposure information was limited to CMV serostatus. The cohort was sequenced for TCR beta chains only, and without alpha or paired-chain data the features that could be detected were limited. The sequencing pipeline was judged likely to have produced a cluster of highly shared sequence variants as a technical artifact. In vitro tests confirmed that a few of the cytomegalovirus-associated TCR beta chains recognize cytomegalovirus antigens. Correlated functional status among segregating V segments might reflect linkage disequilibrium, but an unknown experimental factor could not be ruled out. Cytomegalovirus status was reported to be diagnosed by the classifier with high specificity and sensitivity in both the original and validation cohorts. A total of 164 TCR beta chains were listed by the study as associated with cytomegalovirus. Because some donors lacked HLA typing at each locus, the association tests relied only on the typed subset. An association between a missense DCLRE1C variant and V-gene and J-gene trimming of TCR beta chains was found in a later genetic analysis and replicated in an independent cohort. Most TCR sequences were seen in very few donors, while some public TCRs were found in many individuals. A later analysis associated 16,951 TCR beta sequences with specific HLA alleles at a false discovery rate of 0.05. A further reported finding was that TCR beta sequences accurately predicted the HLA-A and HLA-B alleles for most subjects in the first cohort. In a later genetic analysis, fewer N-insertions in productive TCRs were reported among donors in an Asian-associated ancestry cluster than the roughly 640-donor mean. A later analysis found that HLA-associated TCR beta chains were more clonally expanded and had lower generation probabilities than equally common non-associated chains. Assigning TCR associations to individual alleles was difficult when HLA alleles, especially DR and DQ, strongly co-occurred. A later analysis found that most CMV-associated TCR beta chains appeared HLA-restricted, with HLA associations seemingly driven largely by CMV exposure. The authors suggested that the approach could potentially be generalized to other disease states and immunological phenotypes. An earlier analysis of several hundred of the donors showed that most TCR beta V segments appeared in productive rearrangements either about 90% or about 30% of the time, which broadly matched IMGT annotations. The 87-base-pair reads could not distinguish some IMGT-functional V segments, including TRBV6-2 and TRBV6-3, so those segments were excluded. Roughly uniform sequencing depth across donors was assumed in presence/absence analyses, although this assumption may not hold. A later analysis reported that several top co-occurrence clusters appeared linked to parvovirus B19, influenza, CMV and Epstein-Barr virus.

The germline V gene sets CDR1 to WSHSY and CDR2 to SAAADI. Trimming removed 10 bases from V and 0 bases from J, leaving 9 bases between the germline ends. From the cysteine up to the phenylalanine, the CDR3 has a length of 13 residues. The DNA shown is the 39-base CDR3, in frame from base 1. This clone has more than one count but fewer than ten. Its antigen is not yet known. No much larger clone exists at a distance of one base, and base qualities are not known. The cohort consisted of approximately 670 healthy bone marrow donors. At the time of sampling, all cohort members were nominally healthy, though unrecorded immune exposures were likely present. The donor was CMV seropositive and was included in the group of 270 or so seropositive cohort members. A peripheral blood sample was provided by each donor, and peripheral blood mononuclear cells were used for TCR beta sequencing. Genomic DNA extraction from the blood cell samples was performed with the Qiagen DNeasy Blood Extraction Kit.

Libraries were constructed by the immunoSEQ multiplex PCR assay. For the multiplex PCR, a mixture combining 60 forward primers for TCR Vbeta segments and 13 reverse primers for TCR Jbeta segments was used. The CDR3 region of rearranged TCR beta genes was amplified from genomic DNA with a multiplex PCR assay. The Illumina HiSeq System was used to sequence the amplified TCR beta libraries as 87-base-pair reads. The source study handled its data this way. In a later analysis, roughly 80 million unique TCR beta chains were counted across the 650 to 700 repertoires, and about 10 million of these chains were shared by at least two donors. Raw reads were error-corrected and collapsed into unique sequences with a nearest-neighbor algorithm that merged closely related sequences to remove PCR and sequencing errors. CDR3 sequences were aligned to IMGT reference sequences to assign V, D and J gene segments. For a sequence to be retained, a match of at least six nucleotides to both a V gene segment and a J gene segment was required. Rearrangements were classified as productive when the CDR3 lacked stop codons and remained in frame with V and J, and all other rearrangements were classified as non-productive. Following IMGT convention, CDR3 was defined as the stretch from the second conserved V-encoded cysteine to the conserved J-encoded phenylalanine. Sequences without an unambiguous match to a single V gene segment were excluded from the earlier analysis of 450 to 650 of the donors. An earlier analysis of 500 to 600 of the donors classified V segments as functional when productive rearrangements were above 56.7% and as segregating when the standard deviation between donors was above 5%. To diagnose cytomegalovirus status from the catalog of TCR beta chain sequences, a statistical classification framework was built. In a later analysis, V and J genes were assigned by comparing TCR nucleotide sequences against IMGT/GENE-DB human TR gene sequences. A later analysis assigned CDR3 sequences and most-parsimonious VDJ recombination scenarios with the TCRdist pipeline. In a later analysis, every TCR beta chain was defined by the combination of its CDR3 amino acid sequence and its V-gene family, and reads without a unique V-gene family were dropped. A later analysis removed 550 to 650 highly shared, low-generation-probability nucleotide sequences to deal with suspected cross-contamination and a sequencing artifact. In a later analysis, a clonal expansion index was calculated for each public chain from normalized within-repertoire ranks of inferred template counts. In a later analysis, generation probabilities were computed using a VDJ recombination model fitted to out-of-frame rearrangements, and the results were checked against IGoR. A later analysis scored TCR-TCR, TCR-HLA and TCR-CMV co-occurrence with hypergeometric tests, applying a repertoire-size bias correction to TCR pairs. A later analysis estimated false discovery rates by permuting HLA or CMV assignments 20 times. A later analysis grouped co-occurring TCRs with DBSCAN, adding TCRdist sequence similarity when clustering within HLA-allele-positive subsets. Repertoires with fewer than 30,000 or more than 120,000 public chains, plus five repertoires with anomalous nucleotide sharing, were excluded from co-occurrence clustering. The source is immuneACCESS, and TCRdb retained only in-frame sequences with V and J called. Part of the clones is not carried over; for the studies checked, unresolved V genes explain less than half of this, and the remainder is unexplained. Clonal size and the V and J genes are those of that table, whereas D and trimming came from the DNA. For this sample the table gives approximately 80,000 clones, of which roughly 73% were detected only once. About 16% of the sample goes to the ten largest clones.

The rearranged segments are TRBV10-2 and TRBJ1-4; the D segment could be TRBD1, given 5 matching bases. The sequenced sample consisted of PBMCs. This sequence originates from a woman in her 40s in good health and CMV-seropositive. The CDR3 here reads CATQGTTNEKLFF. The DNA reads as follows: TGCGCCACTCAGGGAACAACTAATGAAAAACTGTTTTTT.